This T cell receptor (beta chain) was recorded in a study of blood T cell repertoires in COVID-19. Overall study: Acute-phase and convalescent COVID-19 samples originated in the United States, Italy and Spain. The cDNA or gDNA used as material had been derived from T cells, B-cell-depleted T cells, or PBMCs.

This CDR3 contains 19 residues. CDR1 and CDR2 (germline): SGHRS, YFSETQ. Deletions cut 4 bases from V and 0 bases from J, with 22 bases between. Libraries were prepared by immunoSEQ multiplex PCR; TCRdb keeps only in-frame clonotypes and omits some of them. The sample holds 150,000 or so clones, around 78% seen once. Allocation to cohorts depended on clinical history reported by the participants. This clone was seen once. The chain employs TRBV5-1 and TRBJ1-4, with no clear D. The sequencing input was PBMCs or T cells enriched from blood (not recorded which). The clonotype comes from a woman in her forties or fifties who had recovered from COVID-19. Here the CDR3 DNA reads TGCGCCAGCAGCCCGTCCGGAGTGGGAGGCCCGTCAACTAATGAAAAACTGTTTTTT. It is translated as CASSPSGVGGPSTNEKLFF.